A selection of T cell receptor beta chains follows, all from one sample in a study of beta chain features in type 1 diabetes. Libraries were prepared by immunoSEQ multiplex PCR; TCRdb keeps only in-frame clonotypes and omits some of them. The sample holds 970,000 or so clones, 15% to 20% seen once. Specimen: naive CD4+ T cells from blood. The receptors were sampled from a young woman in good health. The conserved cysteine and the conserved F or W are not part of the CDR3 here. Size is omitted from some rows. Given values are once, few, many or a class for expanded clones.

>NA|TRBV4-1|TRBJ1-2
ASSQDVSSIYGYT
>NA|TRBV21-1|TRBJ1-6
ASSKKGNSPLH
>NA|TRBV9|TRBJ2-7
ASSVEPGGFYEQY
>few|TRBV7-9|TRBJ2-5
ASSGVTEGETQY
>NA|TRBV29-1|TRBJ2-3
SVDPFPRTDTQY
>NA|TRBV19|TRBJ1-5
ASTKDRGHGQPQH
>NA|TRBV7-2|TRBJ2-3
ASSLAWGQGADTQY
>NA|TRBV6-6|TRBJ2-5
ASSYSGEETQY
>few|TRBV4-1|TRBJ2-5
ASSHGTVLETQY
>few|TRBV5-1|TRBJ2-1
ASSLGLADNEQF
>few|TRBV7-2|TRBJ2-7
ASSPGDRAAYEQY
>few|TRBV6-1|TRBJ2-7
ASSEWDLTYEQY
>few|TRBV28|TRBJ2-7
ASSSGIVYEQY
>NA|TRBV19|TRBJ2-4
ASSILGSGRAKNIQY
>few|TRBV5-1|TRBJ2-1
ASSQQGLAGGPRF
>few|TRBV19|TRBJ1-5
ASSSDRGQPQH
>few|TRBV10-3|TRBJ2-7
AIKGGGTSALLQY
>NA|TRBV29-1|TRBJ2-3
SVRREVSTDTQY
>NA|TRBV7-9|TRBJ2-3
ASSLAAQYTDTQY
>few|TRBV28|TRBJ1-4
ASSLPTGTLEKLF
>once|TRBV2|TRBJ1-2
ASSESYNYGYT
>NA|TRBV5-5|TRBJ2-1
ASAELAGGMSSYNEQF
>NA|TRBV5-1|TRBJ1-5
ASSLDAGAISNQPQH
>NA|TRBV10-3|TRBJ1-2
AISEQGSVDGYT
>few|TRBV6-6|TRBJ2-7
ASTLTGGDRSGQY
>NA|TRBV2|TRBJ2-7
ASGGRGDRLKQY
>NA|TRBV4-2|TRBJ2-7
ASSHLGRPKEQY
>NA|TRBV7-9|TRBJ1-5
ASSFTGDQPQH
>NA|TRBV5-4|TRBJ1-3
ASSLDPSGNTIY
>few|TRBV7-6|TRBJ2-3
ASSLAIGAEGPTDTQY
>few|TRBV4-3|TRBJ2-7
ASSRQGDGYEQY
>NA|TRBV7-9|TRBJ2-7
ASRRASRGEKYEQY
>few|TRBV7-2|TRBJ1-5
ASSLGPGGNQPQH
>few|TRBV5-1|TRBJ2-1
ASSLEVGSYNEQF
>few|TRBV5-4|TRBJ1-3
ASSQLNSGNTIY
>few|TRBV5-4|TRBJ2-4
ASSLVAGFEAKNIQY
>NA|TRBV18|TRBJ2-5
ASSPLLLAGGPETQY
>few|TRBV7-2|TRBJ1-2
ASSLRSPGEDYGYT
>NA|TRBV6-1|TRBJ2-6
ASASTSSGANVLT
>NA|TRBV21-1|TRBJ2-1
ASSKAGTGRGWEQF
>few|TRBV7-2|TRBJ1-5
ASGPGDGNQPQH
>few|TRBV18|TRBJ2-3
ASSPPHTDTQY
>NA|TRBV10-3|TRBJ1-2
AISESGSAPAYGNYGYT
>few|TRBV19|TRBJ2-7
ASSIGQLVASEQY
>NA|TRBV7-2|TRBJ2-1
ASSFALSGGIEQF
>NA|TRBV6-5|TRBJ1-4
ASSSLPGAANEKLF
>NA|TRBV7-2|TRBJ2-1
ASSLVAGNYNEQF
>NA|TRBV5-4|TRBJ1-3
ASRRTRSGNTIY
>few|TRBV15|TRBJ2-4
ATSTGQGLAKNIQY
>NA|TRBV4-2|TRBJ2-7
ASSQVGTASYEQY
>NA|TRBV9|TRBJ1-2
ASSTGDSGSYGYT
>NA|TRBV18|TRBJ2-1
ASSPPGGLAGNNEQF
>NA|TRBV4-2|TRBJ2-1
ASSQDRRLAGPEQF
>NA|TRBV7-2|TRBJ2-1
ASSRGFNEQF